This TCR beta chain was identified during a study of cytomegalovirus exposure and HLA in healthy donors (dated by TCRdb to about 2017). Background on the whole study: An earlier analysis of more than 550 of the donors reported around 280 Gb of sequence data and around 100 million unique TCR beta sequences obtained from about 170 million T cells. Approximately 330 gigabases of sequencing data and around 85 million unique TCR sequences made up an early release that covered approximately 620 HLA-typed donors. The genetic ancestry cluster associated with self-reported Caucasian donors included 80% to 90% of the 398 genotyped donors. The study was designed to test whether signatures of past pathogen exposure could be identified by cataloging public T cell receptors. The study used immunosequencing to profile the T cell repertoires of 666 subjects and linked those repertoires to cytomegalovirus serostatus. In addition to the first cohort of 666 subjects, a separate validation cohort of around 110 different subjects was used. To predict cytomegalovirus infection status, the study brought together high-throughput TCR immunosequencing, statistical association of individual TCRs with disease status, and machine learning. A later analysis re-examined previously published TCR beta repertoires from more than 650 donors and added high-resolution HLA genotyping to investigate patterns of TCR occurrence. Rather than drawing on any new phenotypic data, the later analysis identified candidate immune exposures from TCR beta sequences and the way those sequences occurred across donors. An earlier analysis of several hundred of the donors applied high-throughput TCR beta sequencing to assess whether each TCR beta V gene segment acted as functional or pseudogenic. Alongside the repertoire data, information on donor age, sex, ethnicity and CMV serostatus was compiled. A later genetic analysis used genome-wide SNP genotypes for about 60% of the roughly 700 donors, treating that subset as a discovery cohort. All discovery cohort repertoires had been generated using a single sequencing platform. Both class I and class II loci were covered by HLA typing, at four-digit resolution. The number of donors typed differed by locus, with about 629-630 for A, B, C, DRB1 and DQB1, roughly 550 for DQA1, 606 for DPA1, and around 460 for DPB1. Four to six DR-DQ haplotypes were handled as single units for association and clustering, since linkage in the cohort was strong. Across under 500 genotyped donors of the cohort, an average of about 240,000 unique TCR beta nucleotide sequences per donor were sequenced, and roughly 20% of those sequences were non-productive.

Concerning this clone: This clone's antigen is unknown.

Per the germline V gene, SGHAT is the CDR1 and FQNNGV is the CDR2. V gives up 1 base and J gives up 5 bases, and the segment between their germline ends measures 3 bases. From cysteine to phenylalanine, the CDR3 is 12 amino acids long. Of all the DNA, just the CDR3 is kept, 36 bases in frame from base 1. The library relied on the immunoSEQ multiplex PCR assay. For the multiplex PCR, a mixture combining 60 forward primers for TCR Vbeta segments and 13 reverse primers for TCR Jbeta segments was used. The CDR3 region of rearranged TCR beta genes was amplified from genomic DNA by a multiplex PCR assay. Amplified TCR beta libraries were sequenced as 87-base-pair reads on the Illumina HiSeq System. In the paper's pipeline: Across the 670 or so repertoires, a later analysis counted around 80 million unique TCR beta chains, 9 million to 14 million of which were shared by at least two donors. To remove PCR and sequencing errors, raw reads were error-corrected and collapsed into unique sequences using a nearest-neighbor algorithm that merged closely related sequences. CDR3 sequences were aligned to IMGT reference sequences to assign V, D and J gene segments. Each retained sequence needed at least a six-nucleotide match to both a V gene segment and a J gene segment. A rearrangement was called productive if the CDR3 had no stop codons and remained in frame with V and J, and every other rearrangement was called non-productive. CDR3 was defined according to IMGT convention as the region running from the second conserved V-encoded cysteine to the conserved J-encoded phenylalanine. In an earlier analysis of some 550 of the donors, sequences lacking an unambiguous match to a single V gene segment were excluded. An earlier analysis of 450 to 650 of the donors called V segments functional above 56.7% productive rearrangements and segregating when the between-donor standard deviation exceeded 5%. A statistical classification framework was built for diagnosing cytomegalovirus status from the catalog of TCR beta chain sequences. A later analysis assigned V and J genes by comparing TCR nucleotide sequences with IMGT/GENE-DB human TR gene sequences. In a later analysis, CDR3 sequences and most-parsimonious VDJ recombination scenarios were assigned using the TCRdist pipeline. In a later analysis, each TCR beta chain was defined by its CDR3 amino acid sequence together with its V-gene family, and reads without a unique V-gene family were excluded. To address suspected cross-contamination and a sequencing artifact, a later analysis removed around 600 highly shared, low-generation-probability nucleotide sequences. For each public chain, a later analysis derived a clonal expansion index from normalized ranks of inferred template counts within each repertoire. Generation probabilities in a later analysis came from a VDJ recombination model fitted to out-of-frame rearrangements, and those results were checked against IGoR. Hypergeometric tests were used in a later analysis to score TCR-TCR, TCR-HLA and TCR-CMV co-occurrence, with a repertoire-size bias correction applied to the TCR pairs. False discovery rates were estimated in a later analysis by permuting HLA or CMV assignments 20 times. In a later analysis, co-occurring TCRs were grouped with DBSCAN, and TCRdist sequence similarity was added when clustering was performed within HLA-allele-positive subsets. For co-occurrence clustering, repertoires with fewer than 30,000 or more than 120,000 public chains were excluded, along with about five repertoires with anomalous nucleotide sharing. Not all clones reach the TCRdb copy of this immuneACCESS table, which keeps in-frame sequences only. Checked studies attribute under half of the gap to unresolved V genes and leave the rest unexplained. V and J calls plus clone size are reproduced from that table; the DNA served to infer D and trimming. The sample's table lists a count of around 150,000 clones. Together, the top ten hold over 1% of the sample.

The cohort was made up of approximately 700 healthy bone marrow donors. At the time of sampling, all cohort members were nominally healthy, though unrecorded immune exposures were likely present. The donor was CMV seronegative and was included in the group of under 450 seronegative cohort members. Every donor gave a peripheral blood sample, and the peripheral blood mononuclear cells from that sample were used for TCR beta sequencing. Genomic DNA extraction from the blood cell samples was performed with the Qiagen DNeasy Blood Extraction Kit. The study at large found these results: Sequencing depth was assumed to be roughly uniform across donors in the presence/absence analyses, though that assumption may not hold. In a later analysis, most CMV-associated TCR beta chains were found to appear HLA-restricted, with HLA associations seemingly driven largely by CMV exposure. A later genetic analysis reported fewer N-insertions in productive TCRs among donors in an Asian-associated ancestry cluster than the roughly 670-donor mean. Because the 87-base-pair reads could not distinguish some IMGT-functional V segments, including TRBV6-2 and TRBV6-3, those segments were excluded. A later genetic analysis associated a missense DCLRE1C variant with V-gene and J-gene trimming of TCR beta chains, and an independent cohort replicated the association. In this cohort, only TCR beta chains were sequenced, and detectable features were limited by the absence of alpha or paired-chain data. A later analysis associated some 17,000 TCR beta sequences with specific HLA alleles at a false discovery rate of 0.05. A further reported finding was that TCR beta sequences accurately predicted the HLA-A and HLA-B alleles for most subjects in the first cohort. An earlier analysis of around 500 of the donors showed that most TCR beta V segments appeared in productive rearrangements either about 87% or about 30% of the time, which broadly matched IMGT annotations. Strong co-occurrence of HLA alleles, especially DR and DQ, made assigning TCR associations to individual alleles difficult. For the cohort, immune exposure information was limited to CMV serostatus. The study gave a list of about 150 TCR beta chains associated with cytomegalovirus. In a later analysis, HLA-associated TCR beta chains showed more clonal expansion and lower generation probabilities than non-associated chains that were equally common. HLA typing was unavailable for some donors at each locus, so association tests used only the typed subset. In both the original and validation cohorts, the classifier was reported to diagnose cytomegalovirus status with high specificity and sensitivity. According to a later analysis, TCR association rates differed among HLA loci, with DRB1 alleles showing the most associated TCRs and HLA-C alleles showing the fewest. A group of highly shared sequence variants was considered likely to be a technical artifact of the sequencing pipeline. The authors suggested that the approach could potentially be generalized to other disease states and immunological phenotypes. Linkage disequilibrium might explain the correlated functional status among segregating V segments, but an unknown experimental factor could not be ruled out. While some public TCRs were present in many individuals, most TCR sequences turned up only very rarely across donors. A later analysis reported that several top co-occurrence clusters appeared linked to parvovirus B19, influenza, CMV and Epstein-Barr virus. A few of the identified cytomegalovirus-associated TCR beta chains were confirmed in vitro to be specific for cytomegalovirus antigens. Because counts were too low, around 17 rarely observed V segments, including chromosome 9 orphons, were left out of the earlier analysis of 500 to 650 of the donors.

The sequence was obtained from a woman in her sixties or seventies in good health and CMV-seronegative. Recombination joined TRBV11-2 with TRBJ1-5; the D gene assignment is ambiguous. The sequencing input was PBMCs. The DNA reads TGTGCCAGCAGCTTAGCAGATCAGCCCCAGCATTTT. This codes for CASSLADQPQHF.